This T cell receptor (beta chain) was observed in a study of T-cell memory formation after mild COVID-19. Ten or more counts support this clonotype. What it binds is not known. Study-wide results and caveats: Pre-infection memory already had some responding clones, implying cross-reactive memory joined.

MiXCR was run by TCRdb on the 5' RACE reads, yielding one entry per CDR3 protein. The sample holds fewer than 700,000 distinct CDR3 sequences, less than 25% seen once. CDR3 length: 15 amino acids. The germline gives CDR1 SGHDN, CDR2 FVKESK. V lost 1 base, J lost 7 bases, and 14 bases lay in between. The sample was PBMCs or a T cell subset sorted from them (not recorded which). This receptor was identified in an adult woman who had mild COVID-19 (a few samples of this study predate the infection). Cell type and time point are not known. This chain joins TRBV14 and TRBJ2-1; no clear D gene. This chain's CDR3 is CASSQVRTLVNEQFF. CDR3 bases: TGTGCCAGCAGCCAAGTTCGAACTCTAGTAAATGAGCAGTTCTTC.